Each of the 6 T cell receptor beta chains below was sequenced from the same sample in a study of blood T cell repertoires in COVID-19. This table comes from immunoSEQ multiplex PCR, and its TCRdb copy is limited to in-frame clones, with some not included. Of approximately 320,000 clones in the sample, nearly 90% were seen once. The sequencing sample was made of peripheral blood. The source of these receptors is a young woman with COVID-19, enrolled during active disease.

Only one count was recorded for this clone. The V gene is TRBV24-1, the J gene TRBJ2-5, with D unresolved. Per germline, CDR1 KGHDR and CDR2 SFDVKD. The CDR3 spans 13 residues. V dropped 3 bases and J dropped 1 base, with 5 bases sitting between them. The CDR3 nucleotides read TGTGCCACCAGTGATGAGGCCCAAGAGACCCAGTACTTC. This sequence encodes CATSDEAQETQYF.

CDR3 sequence: CASRGQGLNTEAFF. The DNA for the CDR3 is TGTGCCAGCAGGGGACAGGGGTTGAACACTGAAGCTTTCTTT. The chain combines TRBV27 with TRBJ1-1; 10 nucleotides match TRBD1. V shed 6 bases, J shed 0 bases, and the junction held 1 base outside the gene matches. This CDR3 region has 14 residues. Germline CDR1 is MNHEY and CDR2 is SMNVEV (reference sequence).

The CDR3 DNA reads as TGTGCCACCAGCAGAGCGGGTAACACCATATATTTT. The encoded protein is CATSRAGNTIYF. This chain uses TRBV15 with TRBJ1-3; no reliable D call. This CDR3 is 12 amino acids long. CDR1 is LNHNV and CDR2 is YYDKDF in the germline V gene (reference sequence). Trimming removed 1 base from V and 7 bases from J, with 5 bases in between.

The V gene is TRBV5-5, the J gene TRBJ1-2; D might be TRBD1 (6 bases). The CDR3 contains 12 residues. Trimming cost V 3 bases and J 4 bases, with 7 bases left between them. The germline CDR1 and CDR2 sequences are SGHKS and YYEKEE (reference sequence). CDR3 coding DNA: TGTGCCAGCAGCTGGACAGCCTATGGCTACACCTTC. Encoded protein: CASSWTAYGYTF.

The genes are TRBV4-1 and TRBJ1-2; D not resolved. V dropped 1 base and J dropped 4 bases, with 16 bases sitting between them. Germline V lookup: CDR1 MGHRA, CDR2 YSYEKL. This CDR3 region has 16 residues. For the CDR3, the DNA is TGCGCCAGCAGCCAAGCCAGCAGCGGACTTCTCTATGGCTACACCTTC. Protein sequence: CASSQASSGLLYGYTF.

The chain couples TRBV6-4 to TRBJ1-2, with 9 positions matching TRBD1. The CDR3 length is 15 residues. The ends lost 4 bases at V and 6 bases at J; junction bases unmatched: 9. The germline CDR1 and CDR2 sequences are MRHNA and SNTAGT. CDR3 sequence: CASSARTGVGNGYTF. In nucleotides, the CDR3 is TGTGCCAGCAGTGCTCGGACAGGGGTCGGAAATGGCTACACCTTC.